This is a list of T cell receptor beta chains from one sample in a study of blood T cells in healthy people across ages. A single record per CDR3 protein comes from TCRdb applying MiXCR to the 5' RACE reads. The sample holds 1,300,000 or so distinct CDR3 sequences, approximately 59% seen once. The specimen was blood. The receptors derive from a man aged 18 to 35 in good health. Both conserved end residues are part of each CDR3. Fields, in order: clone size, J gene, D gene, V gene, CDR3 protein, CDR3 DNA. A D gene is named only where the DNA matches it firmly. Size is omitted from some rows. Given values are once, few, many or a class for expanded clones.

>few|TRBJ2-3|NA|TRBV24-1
CATSSGDTQYF
TGTGCCACCTCCTCCGGAGATACGCAGTATTTT
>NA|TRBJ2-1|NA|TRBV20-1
CSVLGLYDNEQFF
TGCAGTGTCCTCGGACTATACGACAATGAGCAGTTCTTC
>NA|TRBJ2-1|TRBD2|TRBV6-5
CASSYFRTSGSSSYNEQFF
TGTGCCAGCAGTTACTTTCGGACTAGCGGGAGTTCCTCCTACAATGAGCAGTTCTTC
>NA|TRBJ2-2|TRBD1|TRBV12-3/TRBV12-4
CASRLGQATGELFF
TGTGCCAGCAGACTGGGACAGGCAACCGGGGAGCTGTTTTTT
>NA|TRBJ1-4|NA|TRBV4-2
CASSQVGESEKLFF
TGTGCCAGCAGCCAAGTGGGGGAATCTGAAAAACTGTTTTTT
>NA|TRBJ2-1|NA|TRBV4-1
CASSQGNDEQFF
TGCGCCAGCAGCCAGGGTAACGATGAGCAGTTCTTC
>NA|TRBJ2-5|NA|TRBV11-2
CASSFVGLSPKKEQYF
TGTGCCAGCAGCTTTGTGGGACTGTCGCCTAAGAAAGAGCAGTACTTC
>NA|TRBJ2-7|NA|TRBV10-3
CAISDPPEGASIEQYF
TGTGCCATCAGTGACCCCCCGGAGGGGGCCTCCATCGAGCAGTACTTC
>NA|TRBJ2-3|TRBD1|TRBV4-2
CASSQEGSQGALADTQYF
TGTGCCAGCAGCCAAGAAGGGTCGCAGGGGGCGTTGGCAGATACGCAGTATTTT
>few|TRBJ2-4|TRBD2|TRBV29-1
CSARAGSSNWHIQYF
TGCAGCGCGAGAGCGGGGTCTTCTAATTGGCACATTCAGTACTTC
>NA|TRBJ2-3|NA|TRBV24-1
CATSDSADAETQYF
TGTGCCACCAGTGATTCCGCGGATGCTGAGACGCAGTATTTT
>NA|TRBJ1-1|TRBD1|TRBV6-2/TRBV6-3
CASVKTLDRALTEAFF
TGTGCCAGCGTTAAAACCCTTGACAGGGCTCTCACTGAAGCTTTCTTT
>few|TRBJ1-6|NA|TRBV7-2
CASSWGWGDINSPLHF
TGTGCCAGCAGCTGGGGGTGGGGGGACATAAATTCACCCCTCCACTTT
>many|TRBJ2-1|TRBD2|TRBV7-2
CASSSMIGTSGRTEQFF
TGTGCCAGCAGCTCTATGATTGGGACTAGCGGGAGAACTGAGCAGTTCTTC
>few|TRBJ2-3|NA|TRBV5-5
CASSDTTTQYF
TGTGCCAGCAGCGACACGACTACGCAGTATTTT
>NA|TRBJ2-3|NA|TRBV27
CASNYPGGAADTQYF
TGTGCCAGCAACTACCCTGGGGGGGCCGCAGATACGCAGTATTTT
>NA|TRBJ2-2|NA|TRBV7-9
CASSPGTNIVGTGELFF
TGTGCCAGCAGCCCCGGGACCAACATAGTCGGCACCGGGGAGCTGTTTTTT
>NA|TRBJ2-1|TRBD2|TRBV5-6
CASSSPGGGGIYNEQFF
TGTGCCAGCAGTTCCCCAGGAGGCGGGGGGATATACAATGAGCAGTTCTTC
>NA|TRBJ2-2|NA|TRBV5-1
CASSGLYTGELFF
TGCGCCAGCAGCGGTTTATACACCGGGGAGCTGTTTTTT
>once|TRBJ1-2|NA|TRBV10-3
CAISGDSDYGYTF
TGTGCCATCAGTGGTGACAGTGACTATGGCTACACCTTC
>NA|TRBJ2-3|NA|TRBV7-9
CASNDLGATDTQYF
TGTGCCAGCAACGACCTAGGGGCCACAGATACGCAGTATTTT
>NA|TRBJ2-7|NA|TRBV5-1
CASSLIQHTYEQYF
TGCGCCAGCAGCTTGATCCAACATACCTACGAGCAGTACTTC
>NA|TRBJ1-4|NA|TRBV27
CASSSYGTVGTNEKLFF
TGTGCCAGCAGTTCATACGGGACTGTGGGAACTAATGAAAAACTGTTTTTT
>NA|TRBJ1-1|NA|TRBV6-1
CASTVGVTEAFF
TGTGCCAGCACTGTTGGGGTTACTGAAGCTTTCTTT
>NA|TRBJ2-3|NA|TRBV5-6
CASSLSLVYSTDTQYF
TGCGCCAGCAGCTTGAGTTTGGTTTATTCCACAGATACGCAGTATTTT
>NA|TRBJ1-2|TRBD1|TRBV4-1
CASSGRTGGFYGYTF
TGCGCCAGCAGCGGACGGACAGGGGGCTTCTATGGCTACACCTTC
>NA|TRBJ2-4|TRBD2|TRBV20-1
CSARDPGFQAGRNIQYF
TGCAGTGCTAGAGACCCCGGCTTCCAAGCGGGGCGAAACATTCAGTACTTC